The entry that follows covers one T cell receptor beta chain sequence. Its cognate antigen is unknown. Without exception, sorted populations had purity beyond 95%. This sample is part of a study of beta chain features in type 1 diabetes. Reverse transcribing all isolated RNA meant expressed TCRB transcripts were sequenced. The protocol was immunoSEQ multiplex PCR, while the TCRdb copy is restricted to in-frame clones and leaves out a portion. The sample shows some 290,000 clones, approximately 25% of them seen only once. Findings of the study overall: TCRB CDR3s from Type 1 diabetes patients were moderately but significantly shorter in all four CD4+ subsets. More deletions and fewer insertions at VDJ junctions were found in patients with type 1 diabetes.

The CDR3 contains 15 residues. The germline V gene encodes CDR1 LNHDA and CDR2 SQIVND (reference sequence). Trimming took 4 bases from V and 8 from J; bases not matched to a gene: 6. The chain employs TRBV19 and TRBJ2-1, with 12 bases lining up with TRBD2. The receptor's source is a woman in her 30s with type 1 diabetes. Sequenced: naive CD4+ T cells from blood. The CDR3 spells CASSSLAGGFYEQFF. In DNA form, the CDR3 reads TGTGCCAGTAGTAGTCTAGCGGGAGGGTTTTATGAGCAGTTCTTC.